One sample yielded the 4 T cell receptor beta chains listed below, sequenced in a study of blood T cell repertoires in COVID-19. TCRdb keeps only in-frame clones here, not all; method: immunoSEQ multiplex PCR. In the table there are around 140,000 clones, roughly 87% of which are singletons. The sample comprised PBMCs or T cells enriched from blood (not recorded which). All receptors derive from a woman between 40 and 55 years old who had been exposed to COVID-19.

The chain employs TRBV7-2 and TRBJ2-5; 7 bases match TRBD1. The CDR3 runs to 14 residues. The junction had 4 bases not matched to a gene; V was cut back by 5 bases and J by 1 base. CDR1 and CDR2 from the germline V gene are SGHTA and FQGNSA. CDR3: CASSPTGSQETQYF. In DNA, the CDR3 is TGTGCCAGCAGCCCGACAGGGTCCCAAGAGACCCAGTACTTC. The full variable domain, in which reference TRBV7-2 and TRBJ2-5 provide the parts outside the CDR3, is GAGVSQSPSNKVTEKGKDVELRCDPISGHTALYWYRQSLGQGLEFLIYFQGNSAPDKSGLPSDRFSAERTGGSVSTLTIQRTQQEDSAVYLCASSPTGSQETQYFGPGTRLLVL.

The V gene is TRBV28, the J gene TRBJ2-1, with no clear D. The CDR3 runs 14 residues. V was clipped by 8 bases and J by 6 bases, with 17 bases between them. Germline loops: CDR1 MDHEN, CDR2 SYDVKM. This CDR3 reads CASGRQAVGNEQFF. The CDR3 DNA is TGTGCCAGCGGTAGGCAGGCTGTAGGCAATGAGCAGTTCTTC.

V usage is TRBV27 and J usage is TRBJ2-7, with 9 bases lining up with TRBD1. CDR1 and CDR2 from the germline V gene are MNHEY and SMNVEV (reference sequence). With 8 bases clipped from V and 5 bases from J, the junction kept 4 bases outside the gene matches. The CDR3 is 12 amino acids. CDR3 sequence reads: CASGWTGDEQYF. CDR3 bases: TGTGCCAGCGGGTGGACAGGGGACGAGCAGTACTTC.

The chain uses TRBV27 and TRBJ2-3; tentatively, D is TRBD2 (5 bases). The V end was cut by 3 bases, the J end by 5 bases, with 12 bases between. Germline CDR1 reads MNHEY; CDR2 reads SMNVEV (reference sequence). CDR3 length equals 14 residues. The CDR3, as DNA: TGTGCCAGCAGTTTCCGGGAACCTGTAGATACGCAGTATTTT. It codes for CASSFREPVDTQYF.